The present entry profiles one T cell receptor (beta chain) with its context. Its antigen remains unidentified. The CDR3 is 14 residues long. Germline CDR1 and CDR2: SGHRS and YFSETQ. This specimen comes from a study of monozygotic twins with inflammatory bowel disease. The study, taken as a whole, reports: Some repertoire variability may stem from patients' differing immunosuppressive treatments. Researchers report that IBD patients shared fewer clonotypes with others than healthy twins, especially amid disease activity.

A 6-nucleotide sample barcode was carried by the UMIs, which template switching added. TCRdb re-called the 5' RACE reads and gives one entry per CDR3 protein, without DNA. The sample holds about 160,000 distinct CDR3 sequences. The sequence derives from a human donor with ulcerative colitis or Crohn's disease, or a healthy co-twin of an affected twin (not recorded which). The sequenced material came from blood. The chain couples TRBV5-1 to TRBJ1-4. The CDR3 reads CASRPGPKDEKLFF.